The 10 T cell receptor beta chains reported below all come from one sample, sequenced in a study of OX40 agonist ivuxolimab in advanced cancers. Repertoires were generated with immunoSEQ multiplex PCR, while TCRdb's copy carries only in-frame clones and drops some. The repertoire includes roughly 72,000 clones, over 70% of them detected once, and roughly 5.3% sits in the top ten. This specimen consisted of CD4+ or CD8+ T cells sorted from blood, obtained in a trial of the OX40 agonist ivuxolimab. These receptors were obtained from an adult with an advanced solid tumor such as melanoma, head and neck, liver or kidney cancer.

The chain links TRBV29-1 to TRBJ1-2, with D unclear. This CDR3 region has 11 residues. Trimming took off 3 bases at V and 7 bases at J, with 9 bases between the two ends. Germline assignment: CDR1 SQVTM and CDR2 ANQGSEA. CDR3 sequence reads: CSVDIPGGYTF. The CDR3 nucleotides are TGCAGCGTTGACATTCCTGGTGGCTACACCTTC. Full variable domain (remainder filled in from reference TRBV29-1 and TRBJ1-2): SAVISQKPSRDICQRGTSLTIQCQVDSQVTMMFWYRQQPGQSLTLIATANQGSEATYESGFVIDKFPISRPNLTFSTLTVSNMSPEDSSIYLCSVDIPGGYTFGSGTRLTVV.

The J gene is TRBJ1-5, the V gene TRBV18; weak D call: TRBD1 (6 bases). The germline V and J ends were trimmed by 1 base and 2 bases, with 6 bases remaining between them. The CDR3 contains 14 residues. Germline CDR1 reads KGHSH; CDR2 reads LQKENI. The CDR3 nucleotides are TGTGCCAGCTCACCACAGGGGGGCAATCAGCCCCAGCATTTT. Amino acids: CASSPQGGNQPQHF.

The V call is TRBV4-2, the J call TRBJ1-5; 7 nucleotides agree with TRBD1. V shed 2 bases and J 0 bases; nucleotides not matched to a gene: 13. This CDR3 contains 19 residues. In germline, CDR1 is LGHNA, CDR2 YNFKEQ. This chain's CDR3 is CASSQLFLGTDYSNQPQHF. The CDR3 coding sequence is TGTGCCAGCAGCCAATTGTTTCTGGGGACAGACTATAGCAATCAGCCCCAGCATTTT.

The V gene is TRBV11-2, the J gene TRBJ1-5, with unresolved D. V was clipped by 0 bases and J by 4 bases, with 10 bases between them. Looked up from germline, CDR1 is SGHAT and CDR2 is FQNNGV. The CDR3 has 15 residues. CDR3 in DNA: TGTGCCAGCAGCTTAGATCGGGGTGGTAATCAGCCCCAGCATTTT. Translated: CASSLDRGGNQPQHF.

The chain joins TRBV9 to TRBJ2-7; D gene ambiguous. V was clipped by 0 bases and J by 5 bases, with 12 bases between them. The CDR3 covers 14 residues. Germline V gene lookup returns CDR1 SGDLS and CDR2 YYNGEE. The CDR3 region is CASSVEPGLDEQYF. CDR3 bases: TGTGCCAGCAGCGTAGAACCGGGTTTGGACGAGCAGTACTTC. Combining the CDR3 with reference TRBV9 and TRBJ2-7 gives the whole variable domain DSGVTQTPKHLITATGQRVTLRCSPRSGDLSVYWYQQSLDQGLQFLIQYYNGEERAKGNILERFSAQQFPDLHSELNLSSLELGDSALYFCASSVEPGLDEQYFGPGTRLTVT.

By share of the sample, this clone is medium-sized (0.01 to 0.1%). This chain uses TRBV7-9 with TRBJ1-2, with D possibly TRBD1 on 6 matching bases. This CDR3 is 14 amino acids long. CDR1 and CDR2 (germline): SEHNR, FQNEAQ (reference sequence). The ends were cut back, 5 bases at V and 8 bases at J, with 18 bases in the middle. Here the CDR3 reads CASSTQQGFRGYTF. In DNA, the CDR3 is TGTGCCAGCAGCACTCAACAGGGATTTCGCGGCTACACCTTC.

This clone appeared a single time. The chain recombines TRBV7-2 with TRBJ1-3, with D unclear. Germline CDR1 and CDR2: SGHTA and FQGNSA. CDR3 length: 13 residues. Trimming pared 0 bases from V and 8 bases from J, leaving 8 bases between. In DNA form, the CDR3 reads TGTGCCAGCAGCTTAGCGGGGTCGGACACCATATATTTT. The encoded protein is CASSLAGSDTIYF.

V usage is TRBV5-1 and J usage is TRBJ2-7, with TRBD1 identical over 8 bases. The CDR3 extends over 14 amino acids. Germline V lookup: CDR1 SGHRS, CDR2 YFSETQ. J lost 2 bases, V lost 4 bases, and 5 bases had no gene match. The CDR3 region has the DNA TGCGCCAGCAGCGAGCAGGGACAGGCCTACGAGCAGTACTTC. Encoded protein: CASSEQGQAYEQYF.

This clone showed up just once. J is TRBJ2-7 and V is TRBV7-3; 12 bases line up with TRBD1. This CDR3 contains 15 residues. Germline CDR1 is SGHTA and CDR2 is FQGTGA. The V and J ends lost 5 bases and 4 bases, in that order; junction bases with no gene match: 6. The CDR3 DNA follows: TGTGCCAGCAGCCCAGGGACAGGGGGCAAGTACGAGCAGTACTTC. Encoded protein: CASSPGTGGKYEQYF.

The chain joins TRBV5-1 to TRBJ1-3; D call uncertain. V was trimmed by 4 bases and J by 0 bases, leaving 17 bases between them. Germline V gene sequence: CDR1 SGHRS, CDR2 YFSETQ. This CDR3 has 17 amino acids. The CDR3 DNA is TGCGCCAGCAGCCCCGATCGGAGGCGAACCTCTGGAAACACCATATATTTT. Translating gives CASSPDRRRTSGNTIYF.